This T cell receptor beta chain was identified in a study of T cell responses to AZD1222 COVID-19 vaccine. Second doses at about 4 or about 12 weeks were pooled. Findings of the study overall: Among those given AZD1222, only five or six were seropositive at baseline. Spike regions recognized by vaccine-associated CD4 TCRs spanned the protein, led by 160-218 and 743-854. White British donors predominated, females outnumbered males, and clonal diversity was possibly underestimated.

V was trimmed by 1 base and J by 7 bases, leaving 11 bases between them. Germline V gene sequence: CDR1 SQVTM, CDR2 ANQGSEA. The CDR3 contains 12 residues. Comments on this clone: Its antigen is as yet unknown.

Assay: immunoSEQ multiplex PCR; the TCRdb copy retains only in-frame clones and omits some. Of about 40,000 clones in the sample, roughly 84% are singletons; the top ten hold 18%. The specimen was peripheral blood, collected 28 days after the second AZD1222 dose. The receptor's source is an adult who received the AZD1222 COVID-19 vaccine. This chain joins TRBV29-1 and TRBJ2-7; a possible D gene is TRBD1 (6 bases). For the CDR3, the DNA is TGCAGCGTTGAAGGCACAGGGCTAGAGCAGTACTTC. Protein sequence: CSVEGTGLEQYF.